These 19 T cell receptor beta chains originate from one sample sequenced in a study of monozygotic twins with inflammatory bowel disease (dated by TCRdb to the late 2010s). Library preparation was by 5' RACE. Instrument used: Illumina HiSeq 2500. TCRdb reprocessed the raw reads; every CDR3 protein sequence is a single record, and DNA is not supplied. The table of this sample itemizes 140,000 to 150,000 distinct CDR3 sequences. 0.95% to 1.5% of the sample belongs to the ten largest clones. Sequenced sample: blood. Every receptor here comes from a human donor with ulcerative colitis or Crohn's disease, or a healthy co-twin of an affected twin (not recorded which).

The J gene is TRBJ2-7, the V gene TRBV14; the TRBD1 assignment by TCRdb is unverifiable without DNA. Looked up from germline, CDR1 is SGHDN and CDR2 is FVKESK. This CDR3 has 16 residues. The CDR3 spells CASSLLGQSKAYEQYF. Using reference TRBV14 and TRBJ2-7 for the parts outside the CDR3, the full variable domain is EAGVTQFPSHSVIEKGQTVTLRCDPISGHDNLYWYRRVMGKEIKFLLHFVKESKQDESGMPNNRFLAERTGGTYSTLKVQPAELEDSGVYFCASSLLGQSKAYEQYFGPGTRLTVT.

CDR3 protein: CASSFQREYTDTQYF. The V gene is TRBV5-1, the J gene TRBJ2-3; the TCRdb call, TRBD2, lacks DNA for checking. The CDR3 has 15 amino acids. In germline, CDR1 is SGHRS, CDR2 YFSETQ.

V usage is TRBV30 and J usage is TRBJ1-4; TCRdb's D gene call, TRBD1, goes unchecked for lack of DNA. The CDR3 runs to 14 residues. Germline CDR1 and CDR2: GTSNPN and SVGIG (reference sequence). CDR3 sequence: CAWSVRNRDEKLFF.

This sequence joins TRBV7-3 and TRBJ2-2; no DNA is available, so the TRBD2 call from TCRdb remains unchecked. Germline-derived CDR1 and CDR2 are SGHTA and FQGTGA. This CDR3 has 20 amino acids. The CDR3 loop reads CASSLTPRLAGGWNTGELFF.

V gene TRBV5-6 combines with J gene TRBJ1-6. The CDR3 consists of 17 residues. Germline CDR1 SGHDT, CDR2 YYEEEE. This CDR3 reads CASSFWSKLSYNSPPHF.

CDR3 protein: CASRRLDRAQVRF. The chain employs TRBV6-6 and TRBJ2-7; there is no DNA to check the TCRdb D call of TRBD1. The CDR3 contains 13 residues. CDR1 is MNHNY and CDR2 is SVGAGI in the germline V gene (reference sequence).

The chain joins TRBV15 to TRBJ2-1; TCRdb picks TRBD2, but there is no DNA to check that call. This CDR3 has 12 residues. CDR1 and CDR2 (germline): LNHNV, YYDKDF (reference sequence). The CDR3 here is CATGRREYEQFF.

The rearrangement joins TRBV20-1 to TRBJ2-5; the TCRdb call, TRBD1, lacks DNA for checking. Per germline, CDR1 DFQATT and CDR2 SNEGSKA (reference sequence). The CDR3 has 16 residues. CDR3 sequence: CSARDGDRGGGETQYF.

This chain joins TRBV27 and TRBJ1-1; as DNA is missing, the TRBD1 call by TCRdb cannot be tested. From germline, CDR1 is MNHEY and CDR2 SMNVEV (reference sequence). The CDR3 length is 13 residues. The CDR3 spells CASSPSGGLEAFF.

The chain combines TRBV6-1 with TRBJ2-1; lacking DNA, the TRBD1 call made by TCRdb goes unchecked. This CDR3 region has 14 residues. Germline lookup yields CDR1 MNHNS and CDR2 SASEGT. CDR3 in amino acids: CASRFTPDSNEQFF.

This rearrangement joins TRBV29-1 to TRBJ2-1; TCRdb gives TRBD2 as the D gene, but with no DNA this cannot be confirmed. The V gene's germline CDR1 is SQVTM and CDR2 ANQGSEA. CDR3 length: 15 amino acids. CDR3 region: CSTTGTSGLRNEQFF.

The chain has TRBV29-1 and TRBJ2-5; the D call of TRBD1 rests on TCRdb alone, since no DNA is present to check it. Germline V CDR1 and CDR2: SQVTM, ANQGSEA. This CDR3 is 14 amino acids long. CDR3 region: CSVRPGTGWETQYF.

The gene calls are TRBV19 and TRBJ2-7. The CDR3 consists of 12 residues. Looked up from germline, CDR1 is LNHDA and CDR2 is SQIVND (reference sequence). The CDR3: CASISGSYEQYF.

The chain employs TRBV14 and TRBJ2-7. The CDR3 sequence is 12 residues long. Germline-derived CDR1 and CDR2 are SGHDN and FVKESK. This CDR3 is CASSQASVEQYF. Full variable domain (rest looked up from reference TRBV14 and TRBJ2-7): EAGVTQFPSHSVIEKGQTVTLRCDPISGHDNLYWYRRVMGKEIKFLLHFVKESKQDESGMPNNRFLAERTGGTYSTLKVQPAELEDSGVYFCASSQASVEQYFGPGTRLTVT.

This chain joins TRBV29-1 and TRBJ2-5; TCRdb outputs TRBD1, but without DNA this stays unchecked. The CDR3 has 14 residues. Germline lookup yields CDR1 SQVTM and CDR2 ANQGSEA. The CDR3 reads CSAGVRGPSGTQYF.

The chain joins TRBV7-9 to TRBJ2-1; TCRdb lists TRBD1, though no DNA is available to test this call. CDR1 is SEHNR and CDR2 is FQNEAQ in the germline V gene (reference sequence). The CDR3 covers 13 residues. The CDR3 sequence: CASSLWQGNEQFF.

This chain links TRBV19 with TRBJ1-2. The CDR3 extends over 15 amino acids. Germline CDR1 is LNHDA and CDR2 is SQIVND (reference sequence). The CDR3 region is CASSPFVASNYGYTF.

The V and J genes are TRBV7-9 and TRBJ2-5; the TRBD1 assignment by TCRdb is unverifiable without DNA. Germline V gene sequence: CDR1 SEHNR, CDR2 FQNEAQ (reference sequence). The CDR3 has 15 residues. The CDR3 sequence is CASSGPGQGRETQYF.

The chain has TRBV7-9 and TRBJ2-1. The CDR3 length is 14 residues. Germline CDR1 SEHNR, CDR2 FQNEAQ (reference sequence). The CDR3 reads CASSSKVFDNEQFF. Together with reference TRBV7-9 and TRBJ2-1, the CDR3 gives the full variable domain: DTGVSQNPRHKITKRGQNVTFRCDPISEHNRLYWYRQTLGQGPEFLTYFQNEAQLEKSRLLSDRFSAERPKGSFSTLEIQRTEQGDSAMYLCASSSKVFDNEQFFGPGTRLTVL.